The clone carrying this T cell receptor (beta chain) was seen more than once but under ten times. This entry belongs to a study of CD8+CD57+ T cells in acquired aplastic anemia. This CDR3 region has 14 residues. V was trimmed by 4 bases and J by 6 bases, leaving 14 bases between them. Germline V lookup: CDR1 KGHDR, CDR2 SFDVKD. Genomic DNA, the template, was used for profiling of the TCR beta VDJ and CDR3. TCRdb itself ran the reads through MiXCR, one entry per CDR3 protein. Of some 210,000 distinct CDR3 sequences in the sample, over 60% are singletons; the top ten hold 25% to 30%. What was sequenced was sorted CD4+, CD8+, or CD8+CD57+ T cells (not recorded which) from PBMCs. This chain links TRBV24-1 with TRBJ1-2, with D maybe TRBD1 (6 bases). The sequence came from a human donor in good health. The CDR3 is CATSDPFDRHGYTF. The CDR3 bases are TGTGCCACCAGTGACCCCTTCGACAGGCATGGCTACACCTTC.